Below are 22 T cell receptor beta chains sequenced from a single sample in a study of cytomegalovirus exposure and HLA in healthy donors. Vbeta (60) and Jbeta (13) primers were used in the PCR. TCRdb keeps only in-frame clones here, not all; method: immunoSEQ multiplex PCR. Of over 100,000 clones listed, around 76% were seen once; the top ten hold roughly 7.5%. The sequenced sample consisted of PBMCs. These TCRs come from a male donor in good health and CMV-seronegative.

This chain joins TRBV29-1 and TRBJ1-4; 8 nucleotides agree with TRBD1. CDR3 size: 11 residues. The ends lost 5 bases at V and 10 bases at J; junction bases unmatched: 3. Per germline, CDR1 SQVTM and CDR2 ANQGSEA. The CDR3 nucleotides are TGCAGCGTTCGCAGGGGGCCAAAACTGTTTTTT. Protein sequence: CSVRRGPKLFF.

This rearrangement joins TRBV15 to TRBJ1-1, with 9 nucleotides matching TRBD1. From germline, CDR1 is LNHNV and CDR2 YYDKDF (reference sequence). The CDR3 runs to 13 residues. With 3 bases clipped from V and 10 bases from J, the junction kept 6 bases outside the gene matches. CDR3 sequence reads: CATSRGQGYVAFF. CDR3 nucleotides: TGTGCCACCAGCAGGGGACAGGGTTACGTAGCTTTCTTT.

This clone was counted only a few times. This rearrangement joins TRBV5-4 to TRBJ1-1, with D hard to call. This CDR3 is 14 amino acids long. Trimming cost V 2 bases and J 2 bases, with 10 bases left between them. Germline assignment: CDR1 SGHNT and CDR2 YYREEE (reference sequence). The CDR3 nucleotides read TGTGCCAGCAGCTTAGAACAGTTAAACACTGAAGCTTTCTTT. It encodes CASSLEQLNTEAFF.

This chain uses TRBV20-1 with TRBJ1-6; D might be TRBD1 (5 bases). The CDR3 has 9 amino acids. CDR1 is DFQATT and CDR2 is SNEGSKA in the germline V gene (reference sequence). The CDR3 spells CGANSPLHF. The CDR3 nucleotides read TGCGGGGCGAATTCACCCCTCCACTTT.

V gene TRBV5-1 combines with J gene TRBJ2-7, with 8 positions matching TRBD2. This CDR3 has 15 amino acids. With 4 bases clipped from V and 0 bases from J, the junction kept 6 bases outside the gene matches. Germline-derived CDR1 and CDR2 are SGHRS and YFSETQ. In nucleotides, the CDR3 is TGCGCCAGCAGCCGTATAGCGGGGAGCTCCTACGAGCAGTACTTC. The encoded protein is CASSRIAGSSYEQYF. Looking up the rest from reference TRBV5-1 and TRBJ2-7 gives the full variable domain: KAGVTQTPRYLIKTRGQQVTLSCSPISGHRSVSWYQQTPGQGLQFLFEYFSETQRNKGNFPGRFSGRQFSNSRSEMNVSTLELGDSALYLCASSRIAGSSYEQYFGPGTRLTVT.

The V call is TRBV7-2, the J call TRBJ2-5; the D gene is possibly TRBD1 (6 bases). Germline lookup yields CDR1 SGHTA and CDR2 FQGNSA. V shed 4 bases and J shed 1 base, with 10 bases lying between them. The CDR3 has 14 residues. The CDR3, as DNA: TGTGCCAGCAGCTGGGGGACACGCCAAGAGACCCAGTACTTC. Residues: CASSWGTRQETQYF.

The J gene is TRBJ2-5, the V gene TRBV30; D possibly corresponds to TRBD2 (7 bases). Germline-derived CDR1 and CDR2 are GTSNPN and SVGIG (reference sequence). There are 15 residues in the CDR3. Trimming took 2 bases from V and 5 from J, leaving 18 bases between them. The CDR3 loop reads CAWSMGGRSGETQYF. The CDR3 bases are TGTGCCTGGAGTATGGGGGGGCGTTCGGGTGAGACCCAGTACTTC. The whole variable domain, remainder taken from reference TRBV30 and TRBJ2-5, is SQTIHQWPATLVQPVGSPLSLECTVEGTSNPNLYWYRQAAGRGLQLLFYSVGIGQISSEVPQNLSASRPQDRQFILSSKKLLLSDSGFYLCAWSMGGRSGETQYFGPGTRLLVL.

The chain links TRBV7-3 to TRBJ2-5; tentatively, D is TRBD2 (6 bases). This CDR3 has 13 amino acids. V was trimmed by 1 base and J by 5 bases, leaving 8 bases between them. Per the germline V gene, CDR1 is SGHTA and CDR2 is FQGTGA. Here the CDR3 reads CASSLRGVETQYF. Here the CDR3 DNA reads TGTGCCAGCAGCTTAAGGGGGGTCGAGACCCAGTACTTC.

The chain is built from TRBV6-5 and TRBJ2-7; a possible D gene is TRBD2 (6 bases). V was trimmed by 2 bases and J by 0 bases, leaving 8 bases between them. The CDR3 is 14 amino acids. From germline, CDR1 is MNHEY and CDR2 SVGAGI. The CDR3 bases are TGTGCCAGCAGTTACACGGGGGACTCCTACGAGCAGTACTTC. The encoded protein is CASSYTGDSYEQYF.

This clone was detected once. The V gene is TRBV7-9, the J gene TRBJ1-1, with D possibly TRBD1 on 6 matching bases. Trimming stripped 1 base from V and 0 bases from J, with 15 bases between. Germline V gene lookup returns CDR1 SEHNR and CDR2 FQNEAQ (reference sequence). The CDR3 has 17 amino acids. The DNA for the CDR3 is TGTGCCAGCAGCTTAGGTCCTCCGACAGGAATGAACACTGAAGCTTTCTTT. Residues: CASSLGPPTGMNTEAFF.

The chain uses TRBV19 and TRBJ2-3; 8 bases fit TRBD1. CDR3 size: 13 residues. Trimming took 5 bases from V and 11 from J; bases not matched to a gene: 9. From germline, CDR1 is LNHDA and CDR2 SQIVND (reference sequence). The CDR3 DNA is TGTGCCAGTAGTTCCTCTGACAGGGGCGTGCAGTATTTT. This sequence encodes CASSSSDRGVQYF.

The rearrangement joins TRBV27 to TRBJ2-7, with D possibly matching TRBD1 (5 bases). The CDR3 covers 15 residues. CDR1 and CDR2 (germline): MNHEY, SMNVEV (reference sequence). V was pared by 3 bases and J by 0 bases, with 12 bases between. CDR3 DNA sequence: TGTGCCAGCAGTTTGGCAGTAGGGGCCTCCTACGAGCAGTACTTC. Protein: CASSLAVGASYEQYF.

V is TRBV6-5 and J is TRBJ1-2, with 7 positions matching TRBD1. The V gene's germline CDR1 is MNHEY and CDR2 SVGAGI. V trimming: 6 bases; J trimming: 6 bases; junction bases outside the gene matches: 7. This CDR3 is 13 amino acids long. Written as DNA, the CDR3 is TGTGCCAGCAGACGCCGGGACAGCGATGGCTACACCTTC. It specifies CASRRRDSDGYTF.

The chain employs TRBV7-2 and TRBJ1-1, with TRBD1 as a possible D gene (5 bases). The CDR3 consists of 14 residues. V was pared by 5 bases and J by 3 bases, with 13 bases between. CDR1 is SGHTA, CDR2 FQGNSA, per germline. The CDR3: CASSLRQGHTEAFF. CDR3 DNA sequence: TGTGCCAGCAGCCTTCGTCAGGGTCACACTGAAGCTTTCTTT.

Remarks on this clone: Other DNA sequences within the sample encode an identical CDR3. The rearrangement links TRBV7-8 to TRBJ1-5, with 11 bases that match TRBD1. Losses at the gene ends were 6 bases for V and 0 bases for J; bases not matched to a gene: 19. The V gene's germline CDR1 is SGHVS and CDR2 FQNEAQ. The CDR3 spans 21 residues. The CDR3 DNA reads TGTGCCAGCAGTTATGGGGACCTGGGACAGGGGGTCTGGCTTAGCAATCAGCCCCAGCATTTT. Its translation: CASSYGDLGQGVWLSNQPQHF.

This clone appeared once. The rearrangement links TRBV5-8 to TRBJ2-1; a possible D gene is TRBD1 (6 bases). The CDR3 sequence is 14 residues long. V shed 3 bases and J shed 3 bases, with 10 bases lying between them. CDR1 and CDR2 from the germline V gene are SGHTS and YDEGEE. CDR3 DNA: TGTGCCAGCAGCTACCGGACAGACTACAATGAGCAGTTCTTC. Amino acid sequence: CASSYRTDYNEQFF. Full variable domain (remainder filled in from reference TRBV5-8 and TRBJ2-1): EAGVTQSPTHLIKTRGQQATLRCSPISGHTSVYWYQQALGLGLQFLLWYDEGEERNRGNFPPRFSGRQFPNYSSELNVNALELEDSALYLCASSYRTDYNEQFFGPGTRLTVL.

The gene calls are TRBV7-6 and TRBJ1-3; D call uncertain. The V gene's germline CDR1 is SGHVS and CDR2 FNYEAQ. The CDR3 extends over 14 amino acids. V lost 5 bases and J 7 bases, leaving 15 bases between the germline ends. CDR3 DNA: TGTGCCAGCAGCCAGCGGACCGTTAGTAACACCATATATTTT. Encoded protein: CASSQRTVSNTIYF.

This chain connects TRBV6-1 to TRBJ1-2, with TRBD1 as a possible D gene (6 bases). The CDR3 spans 13 residues. Looked up from germline, CDR1 is MNHNS and CDR2 is SASEGT. Trimming left V 3 bases short and J 7 bases short, with 12 bases between. The CDR3 DNA is TGTGCCAGCAGTGATAGGGAGGGGGGTGGCTACACCTTC. It translates to CASSDREGGGYTF.

The chain employs TRBV30 and TRBJ1-1; 9 nucleotides match TRBD1. This CDR3 is 13 amino acids long. V was pared by 0 bases and J by 8 bases, with 4 bases of the junction left unmatched. Germline lookup yields CDR1 GTSNPN and CDR2 SVGIG (reference sequence). CDR3 loop: CAWSVGQGLEAFF. As DNA, the CDR3 is TGTGCCTGGAGTGTGGGACAGGGTCTAGAAGCTTTCTTT.

This clone was detected only once. The V and J genes are TRBV5-1 and TRBJ2-2, with TRBD1 matching over 7 bases. Germline CDR1 SGHRS, CDR2 YFSETQ. After removal of 0 bases from V and 1 base from J, the junction contained 3 bases not matched to a gene. This CDR3 region has 16 residues. The CDR3: CASSLGTGWNTGELFF. The DNA for the CDR3 is TGCGCCAGCAGCTTGGGGACAGGTTGGAACACCGGGGAGCTGTTTTTT.

The chain has TRBV4-2 and TRBJ2-7; D is possibly TRBD2 (6 bases). The CDR3 covers 14 residues. CDR1 and CDR2 from the germline V gene are LGHNA and YNFKEQ. V shed 4 bases and J shed 4 bases, with 14 bases lying between them. The CDR3 nucleotides are TGTGCCAGCAGCCCCTTCGCCGGACTATACGAGCAGTACTTC. Its protein is CASSPFAGLYEQYF.

Here the CDR3 DNA reads TGTGCCAGCAGCTTGATGACAGAACCTTACAATGAGCAGTTCTTC. Amino acid sequence: CASSLMTEPYNEQFF. This rearrangement joins TRBV5-6 to TRBJ2-1; D is possibly TRBD1 (5 bases). This CDR3 spans 15 amino acids. The V end lost 1 base, the J end lost 4 bases, and 12 bases lay between the germline ends. Germline V gene sequence: CDR1 SGHDT, CDR2 YYEEEE. The full variable domain, completed using reference TRBV5-6 and TRBJ2-1, is DAGVTQSPTHLIKTRGQQVTLRCSPKSGHDTVSWYQQALGQGPQFIFQYYEEEERQRGNFPDRFSGHQFPNYSSELNVNALLLGDSALYLCASSLMTEPYNEQFFGPGTRLTVL.